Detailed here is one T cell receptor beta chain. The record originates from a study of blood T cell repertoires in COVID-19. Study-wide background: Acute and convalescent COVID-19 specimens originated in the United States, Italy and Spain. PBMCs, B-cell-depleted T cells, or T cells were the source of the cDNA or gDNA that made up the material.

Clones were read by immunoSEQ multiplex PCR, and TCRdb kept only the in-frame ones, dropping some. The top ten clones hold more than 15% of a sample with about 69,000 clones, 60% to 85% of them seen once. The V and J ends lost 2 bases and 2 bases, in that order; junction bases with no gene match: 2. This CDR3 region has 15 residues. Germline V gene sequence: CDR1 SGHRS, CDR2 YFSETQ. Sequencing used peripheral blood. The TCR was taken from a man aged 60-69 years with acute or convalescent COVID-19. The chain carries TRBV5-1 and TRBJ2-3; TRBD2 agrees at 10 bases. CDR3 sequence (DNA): TGCGCCAGCAGCTTCAGCGGGGGGGCCACAGATACGCAGTATTTT. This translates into CASSFSGGATDTQYF.